Below, one TCR beta chain is given with its context. It has no known antigen specificity. The sample holds no much larger clone one base away, and base qualities are not on file. This entry belongs to a study of cytomegalovirus exposure and HLA in healthy donors (dated 2017 in TCRdb). Concerning the study at large: According to an earlier analysis of a few hundred of the donors, 150 million to 200 million T cells yielded 95 million to 140 million unique TCR beta sequences and approximately 300 Gb of sequence data. Roughly 300 gigabases of sequencing data and tens of millions of unique TCR sequences were included in an early release covering over 600 HLA-typed donors. Among the roughly 400 genotyped donors, around 81% belonged to the genetic ancestry cluster associated with self-reported Caucasian donors. The study was designed to test whether signatures of past pathogen exposure could be identified by cataloging public T cell receptors. The study profiled the T cell repertoires of around 700 subjects by immunosequencing and related them to cytomegalovirus serostatus. In addition to the first cohort of around 670 subjects, a separate validation cohort of approximately 110 different subjects was used. High-throughput TCR immunosequencing, statistical association of individual TCRs with disease status, and machine learning were combined to predict cytomegalovirus infection status. A later analysis re-examined previously published TCR beta repertoires from 600 to 700 donors and added high-resolution HLA genotyping to investigate patterns of TCR occurrence. In the later analysis, no new phenotypic data were used to find candidate immune exposures; instead, reliance was placed on TCR beta sequences and their occurrence across donors. An earlier analysis of 587 of the donors used high-throughput TCR beta sequencing to judge whether each TCR beta V gene segment behaved as functional or pseudogenic. Donor age, sex, ethnicity and CMV serostatus were collected together with the repertoire data. In a later genetic analysis, genome-wide SNP genotypes for about three fifths of the roughly 670 donors were used, and that subset was treated as a discovery cohort. All discovery cohort repertoires had been generated on a single sequencing platform. HLA typing covered class I and class II loci at four-digit resolution. The number of donors typed differed by locus, with roughly 620-640 for A, B, C, DRB1 and DQB1, around 560 for DQA1, 600 to 610 for DPA1, and 400 to 490 for DPB1. Because of strong linkage in the cohort, five DR-DQ haplotypes were treated as single units for association and clustering. On average, 235,054 unique TCR beta nucleotide sequences were sequenced per donor among a few hundred genotyped donors of the cohort, with 15% to 20% of those sequences being non-productive. Summary of the overall study and its limitations: When HLA alleles, especially DR and DQ, strongly co-occurred, attributing TCR associations to individual alleles was difficult. The authors suggested that the approach could potentially be extended to other disease states and immunological phenotypes. A few of the identified cytomegalovirus-associated TCR beta chains were confirmed in vitro to be specific for cytomegalovirus antigens. Compared with equally common non-associated chains, HLA-associated TCR beta chains in a later analysis were more clonally expanded and had lower generation probabilities. HLA typing was unavailable for some donors at each locus, so association tests used only the typed subset. A further reported finding was that TCR beta sequences accurately predicted the HLA-A and HLA-B alleles for most subjects in the first cohort. A group of highly shared sequence variants was considered likely to be a technical artifact of the sequencing pipeline. The study listed 164 TCR beta chains as associated with cytomegalovirus. Roughly 17 rarely observed V segments, including chromosome 9 orphons, were excluded from the earlier analysis of a few hundred of the donors because counts were too low. In an earlier analysis of around 500 of the donors, most TCR beta V segments appeared in productive rearrangements about 90% or about 30% of the time, broadly matching IMGT annotations. The 87-base-pair reads could not distinguish some IMGT-functional V segments, including TRBV6-2 and TRBV6-3, so those segments were excluded. Presence/absence analyses assumed roughly uniform sequencing depth across donors, an assumption that may not hold. The only immune exposure information available for the cohort was CMV serostatus. A later genetic analysis reported fewer N-insertions in productive TCRs among donors in an Asian-associated ancestry cluster than the roughly 700-donor mean. Across donors, most TCR sequences were observed very rarely, whereas some public TCRs were present in many individuals. Correlated functional status among segregating V segments might reflect linkage disequilibrium, but an unknown experimental factor could not be ruled out. According to a later analysis, TCR association rates differed among HLA loci, with DRB1 alleles showing the most associated TCRs and HLA-C alleles showing the fewest. The cohort was sequenced for TCR beta chains only, and without alpha or paired-chain data the features that could be detected were limited. The classifier was reported to diagnose cytomegalovirus status with high specificity and sensitivity in both the original cohort and the validation cohort. A later analysis found that most CMV-associated TCR beta chains appeared HLA-restricted, with HLA associations seemingly driven largely by CMV exposure. Several of the top co-occurrence clusters appeared to be linked to parvovirus B19, influenza, CMV and Epstein-Barr virus, according to a later analysis. In a later analysis, some 17,000 TCR beta sequences were associated with specific HLA alleles at a false discovery rate of 0.05. V-gene and J-gene trimming of TCR beta chains was associated with a missense DCLRE1C variant in a later genetic analysis, and the association was replicated in an independent cohort.

Library preparation employed the immunoSEQ multiplex PCR assay. For the multiplex PCR, a mixture combining 60 forward primers for TCR Vbeta segments and 13 reverse primers for TCR Jbeta segments was used. Amplification of the CDR3 region of rearranged TCR beta genes was performed with a multiplex PCR assay on genomic DNA. The amplified TCR beta libraries were sequenced on the Illumina HiSeq System as 87-base-pair reads. In the authors' own workflow: A later analysis counted some 74 million unique TCR beta chains across the roughly 700 repertoires, and around 9.9 million of these chains were shared by at least two donors. A nearest-neighbor algorithm error-corrected the raw reads and collapsed the reads into unique sequences, merging closely related sequences to remove PCR and sequencing errors. V, D and J gene segments were assigned by aligning CDR3 sequences to IMGT reference sequences. For a sequence to be retained, a match of at least six nucleotides to both a V gene segment and a J gene segment was required. A rearrangement counted as productive if the CDR3 had no stop codons and remained in frame with V and J, and every other rearrangement counted as non-productive. Following IMGT convention, CDR3 was defined as the stretch from the second conserved V-encoded cysteine up to the conserved J-encoded phenylalanine. The earlier analysis of 587 of the donors excluded any sequence lacking an unambiguous match to a single V gene segment. An earlier analysis of just under 600 of the donors called V segments functional above 56.7% productive rearrangements and segregating when the between-donor standard deviation exceeded 5%. A statistical classification framework was built for diagnosing cytomegalovirus status from the catalog of TCR beta chain sequences. In a later analysis, TCR nucleotide sequences were compared against IMGT/GENE-DB human TR gene sequences so that V and J genes could be assigned. Using the TCRdist pipeline, a later analysis assigned CDR3 sequences along with most-parsimonious VDJ recombination scenarios. In a later analysis, every TCR beta chain was defined by the combination of its CDR3 amino acid sequence and its V-gene family, and reads without a unique V-gene family were dropped. In a later analysis, around 650 highly shared, low-generation-probability nucleotide sequences were removed to address suspected cross-contamination and a sequencing artifact. For each public chain, a later analysis derived a clonal expansion index from normalized ranks of inferred template counts within each repertoire. In a later analysis, generation probabilities were computed using a VDJ recombination model fitted to out-of-frame rearrangements, and the results were checked against IGoR. Hypergeometric tests were used in a later analysis to score TCR-TCR, TCR-HLA and TCR-CMV co-occurrence, with a repertoire-size bias correction applied to the TCR pairs. In a later analysis, false discovery rates were estimated by permuting HLA or CMV assignments 20 times. In a later analysis, co-occurring TCRs were grouped with DBSCAN, and TCRdist sequence similarity was added when clustering was performed within HLA-allele-positive subsets. Repertoires with fewer than 30,000 or more than 120,000 public chains were left out of co-occurrence clustering, as were roughly five repertoires with anomalous nucleotide sharing. TCRdb retrieved this table from immuneACCESS and kept in-frame rearrangements only. Not all clones are present; in checked studies, unresolved V genes account for under half, and no reason is known for the remainder. Clone size and V and J calls were adopted from that table, with D and trimming inferred from the DNA. The sample profile shows 180,000 or so clones; 75% of them were found once. The ten largest clones represent around 8% of the sample.

V ends up 6 bases short and J 6 bases short, with an unmatched junction base count of 2. The germline V gene gives CDR1 as MNHNS and CDR2 as SASEGT. The CDR3, from cysteine to phenylalanine, totals 13 residues. Only CDR3 DNA remains: 39 bases, in frame from the first base. In total, roughly 670 healthy bone marrow donors made up the cohort. Cohort members were all nominally healthy when sampled, although unrecorded immune exposures were likely present. The donor tested CMV seropositive, placing the donor among the 290 or so seropositive members of the cohort. Each donor provided a peripheral blood sample, and peripheral blood mononuclear cells were used for TCR beta sequencing. Genomic DNA was extracted from the blood cell samples with the Qiagen DNeasy Blood Extraction Kit.

The sequence was obtained from a woman aged 40 to 50 in good health and CMV-seropositive. Source material: PBMCs. Rearrangement joined TRBV6-1 to TRBJ2-5, with 12 bases aligning to TRBD2. The CDR3 has the sequence CASRTSGSQTQYF. The DNA sequence is given as TGTGCCAGCAGGACTAGCGGGAGTCAGACCCAGTACTTC.